These 26 T cell receptor beta chains came from one sample sequenced in a study of blood T cell repertoires in COVID-19. Some clones are missing from TCRdb's copy, which holds only in-frame ones; the method was immunoSEQ multiplex PCR. The table shows a few hundred thousand clones, with around 87% occurring only once. Sample: peripheral blood. The receptors shown here come from a woman between 50 and 59 years old with acute or convalescent COVID-19.

This clone was seen just once. The chain carries TRBV10-2 and TRBJ1-5, with a possible D match to TRBD1 (6 bases). Trimming stripped 3 bases from V and 9 bases from J, with 6 bases between. From germline, CDR1 is WSHSY and CDR2 SAAADI. This CDR3 has 11 residues. In DNA form, the CDR3 reads TGCGCCAGCAGTGAAGGGGGGCCCCAGCATTTT. Protein product: CASSEGGPQHF.

The chain joins TRBV30 to TRBJ1-5; no clear D. The CDR3 runs to 15 residues. Trimming stripped 3 bases from V and 0 bases from J, with 12 bases between. Germline V CDR1 and CDR2: GTSNPN, SVGIG (reference sequence). CDR3 loop: CAWSAGSTSNQPQHF. CDR3 bases: TGTGCCTGGAGCGCCGGGTCGACTAGCAATCAGCCCCAGCATTTT.

The V and J genes are TRBV3-1 (or the pseudogene TRBV3-2) and TRBJ2-3, with TRBD2 identical over 8 bases. Germline V gene lookup returns CDR1 LGHDT and CDR2 YNNKEL (reference sequence). This CDR3 contains 15 residues. After removal of 6 bases from V and 1 base from J, the junction contained 6 bases not matched to a gene. CDR3 in DNA: TGTGCCAGCAGGGCAAGCGGGAGTGGCACAGATACGCAGTATTTT. Amino acid sequence: CASRASGSGTDTQYF.

This sequence joins TRBV19 and TRBJ1-1; 7 nucleotides agree with TRBD1. Germline lookup yields CDR1 LNHDA and CDR2 SQIVND (reference sequence). CDR3 size: 18 residues. V lost 3 bases and J lost 1; bases outside the gene matches: 14. The CDR3 nucleotides read TGTGCCAGTAGTATTCGTCGGTCCCTCAACAGGGGGAACACTGAAGCTTTCTTT. It yields the protein CASSIRRSLNRGNTEAFF.

The chain carries TRBV19 and TRBJ1-1; TRBD1 matches at 10 bases. Losses at the gene ends were 5 bases for V and 3 bases for J; bases not matched to a gene: 9. The CDR3 totals 16 residues. CDR1 LNHDA and CDR2 SQIVND come from the germline V gene (reference sequence). The CDR3 sequence is CASSPGTGVPHTEAFF. The CDR3 bases are TGTGCCAGTAGTCCCGGGACAGGGGTTCCCCACACTGAAGCTTTCTTT.

This clone was recorded a few times. Other nucleotide sequences in the sample specify the same CDR3. The V and J genes are TRBV5-1 and TRBJ2-7; no reliable D call. CDR3 size: 12 residues. V gave up 0 bases and J gave up 4 bases, with 5 bases separating them. Germline values: CDR1 SGHRS, CDR2 YFSETQ. As DNA, the CDR3 is TGCGCCAGCAGCTTGGGAGTTTACGAGCAGTACTTC. It is translated as CASSLGVYEQYF.

The rearrangement uses TRBV10-3 and TRBJ2-1; 9 bases are a match to TRBD1. CDR3 size: 14 residues. Losses at the gene ends were 4 bases for V and 9 bases for J; bases not matched to a gene: 7. Germline values: CDR1 ENHRY, CDR2 SYGVKD. The CDR3, as DNA: TGTGCCATCAGTGCCGGGACAGGGTACGGTGAGCAGTTCTTC. Translation gives CAISAGTGYGEQFF.

This rearrangement joins TRBV3-1 (or the pseudogene TRBV3-2) to TRBJ2-7; D not resolved. The length of the CDR3 is 15 residues. Between the trimmed V and J ends, which lost 0 bases and 1 base, there was a span of 10 bases. In germline, CDR1 is LGHDT, CDR2 YNNKEL (reference sequence). CDR3 amino acids: CASSQDAQRSYEQYF. In DNA, the CDR3 is TGTGCCAGCAGCCAAGACGCACAGAGATCCTACGAGCAGTACTTC.

The chain recombines TRBV6-5 with TRBJ2-3, with TRBD2 identical over 10 bases. The V and J ends lost 4 bases and 2 bases, in that order; junction bases with no gene match: 6. Per the germline V gene, CDR1 is MNHEY and CDR2 is SVGAGI. The CDR3 sequence is 16 residues long. The CDR3 sequence: CASSSGLAASTDTQYF. CDR3 nucleotide sequence: TGTGCCAGCAGTTCTGGACTAGCGGCTTCCACAGATACGCAGTATTTT.

V is TRBV27 and J is TRBJ1-2, with D possibly matching TRBD1 (6 bases). CDR1 and CDR2 (germline): MNHEY, SMNVEV (reference sequence). V lost 7 bases and J 8 bases, leaving 29 bases between the germline ends. The CDR3 has 17 amino acids. The CDR3 spells CASTHGRGARGAAGYTF. CDR3 coding DNA: TGTGCCAGCACTCACGGGCGGGGGGCAAGGGGTGCAGCCGGCTACACCTTC.

This chain connects TRBV2 to TRBJ1-1; D is ambiguous. V was shortened by 5 bases and J by 10 bases, with 11 bases between the two germline ends. Germline V lookup: CDR1 SNHLY, CDR2 FYNNEI. The CDR3 has 11 residues. The CDR3 sequence: CASSYLRGAFF. In DNA, the CDR3 is TGTGCCAGCAGTTATTTGCGGGGAGCTTTCTTT.

The chain combines TRBV2 with TRBJ1-2; maybe TRBD1 (6 bases). The ends were cut back, 6 bases at V and 5 bases at J, with 19 bases in the middle. Germline V gene sequence: CDR1 SNHLY, CDR2 FYNNEI. The CDR3 runs to 15 residues. In nucleotides, the CDR3 is TGTGCCAGCAGATATCGGACAGTACCTGGGTATGGCTACACCTTC. Translation: CASRYRTVPGYGYTF.

The chain links TRBV27 to TRBJ1-1; TRBD1 is a possible D gene (6 bases). The germline V gene has CDR1 MNHEY and CDR2 SMNVEV (reference sequence). The CDR3 is 13 residues long. Deletions cut 5 bases from V and 4 bases from J, with 11 bases between. The CDR3: CASSEGHSTEAFF. The DNA of the CDR3 is TGTGCCAGCAGTGAGGGACACAGCACTGAAGCTTTCTTT.

Points on this clone: The same CDR3 is also encoded by other DNA sequences in this sample. The rearrangement links TRBV3-1 (or the pseudogene TRBV3-2) to TRBJ2-7; D is uncertain. This CDR3 contains 12 residues. Trimming shortened V by 1 base and J by 3 bases, and 4 bases separated the two germline ends. Germline V lookup: CDR1 LGHDT, CDR2 YNNKEL (reference sequence). The CDR3 coding sequence is TGTGCCAGCAGCCAAGCGGGCTACGAGCAGTACTTC. Translated, it gives CASSQAGYEQYF.

This rearrangement joins TRBV28 to TRBJ1-4, with D possibly matching TRBD1 (5 bases). Trimming removed 7 bases at V and 4 bases at J, with 16 bases between. Germline lookup yields CDR1 MDHEN and CDR2 SYDVKM. CDR3 length: 15 amino acids. The CDR3 is CASTGGAVLNEKLFF. The CDR3 DNA sequence: TGTGCCAGCACAGGAGGGGCCGTACTTAATGAAAAACTGTTTTTT. Based on the CDR3 plus reference TRBV28 and TRBJ1-4, the full variable domain is DVKVTQSSRYLVKRTGEKVFLECVQDMDHENMFWYRQDPGLGLRLIYFSYDVKMKEKGDIPEGYSVSREKKERFSLILESASTNQTSMYLCASTGGAVLNEKLFFGSGTQLSVL.

The rearrangement joins TRBV7-8 to TRBJ1-4; 12 bases fit TRBD1. V dropped 3 bases and J dropped 3; count of bases not matched to a gene: 8. This CDR3 spans 18 amino acids. Germline CDR1 is SGHVS and CDR2 is FQNEAQ. The CDR3: CASSLGGQGARANEKLFF. DNA of the CDR3: TGTGCCAGCAGCTTGGGGGGACAGGGGGCGCGGGCTAATGAAAAACTGTTTTTT.

The J gene is TRBJ1-1, the V gene TRBV7-9; 8 nucleotides align to TRBD1. Trimming at V came to 11 bases and at J to 5 bases, leaving 16 bases not matched to a gene. The CDR3 length is 15 residues. Per germline, CDR1 SEHNR and CDR2 FQNEAQ (reference sequence). DNA of the CDR3: TGTGCCGGCGCCCGGGACAGGCGGGGGAAAACTGAAGCTTTCTTT. This gives the protein CAGARDRRGKTEAFF. Combining the CDR3 with reference TRBV7-9 and TRBJ1-1 gives the whole variable domain DTGVSQNPRHKITKRGQNVTFRCDPISEHNRLYWYRQTLGQGPEFLTYFQNEAQLEKSRLLSDRFSAERPKGSFSTLEIQRTEQGDSAMYLCAGARDRRGKTEAFFGQGTRLTVV.

V usage is TRBV28 and J usage is TRBJ1-4, with 8 bases fitting TRBD1. CDR1 is MDHEN and CDR2 is SYDVKM in the germline V gene. V dropped 6 bases and J dropped 8; count of bases not matched to a gene: 8. The CDR3 length is 14 residues. CDR3 DNA sequence: TGTGCCAGCAGCCTGACAGGGGCAGGGGAAAAACTGTTTTTT. It specifies CASSLTGAGEKLFF.

V usage is TRBV6-5 and J usage is TRBJ2-7, with a possible D match to TRBD1 (5 bases). Germline CDR1 MNHEY, CDR2 SVGAGI. Between the trimmed V and J ends, which lost 0 bases and 5 bases, there was a span of 11 bases. The CDR3 has 14 residues. CDR3 sequence reads: CASSYSLIGDEQYF. CDR3 bases: TGTGCCAGCAGTTACTCGCTCATAGGGGACGAGCAGTACTTC.

The rearrangement links TRBV5-1 to TRBJ2-7; 7 nucleotides align to TRBD2. The V segment lost 4 bases and the J segment 0 bases; nucleotides outside the gene matches: 13. This CDR3 comprises 17 residues. Germline values: CDR1 SGHRS, CDR2 YFSETQ. The chain's CDR3 is CASSMRWARDYSYEQYF. CDR3 coding DNA: TGCGCCAGCAGCATGAGGTGGGCGCGGGACTACTCCTACGAGCAGTACTTC.

As DNA, the CDR3 is TGTGCCAGCAGCCACCCGGAGGGGGAGCTGTTTTTT. Its translation: CASSHPEGELFF. This chain links TRBV27 with TRBJ2-2; D is unresolved. Trimming took off 6 bases at V and 8 bases at J, with 10 bases between the two ends. The CDR3 is 12 residues long. Germline CDR1 reads MNHEY; CDR2 reads SMNVEV (reference sequence).

The chain has TRBV5-1 and TRBJ2-7, with 13 bases matching TRBD2. Looked up from germline, CDR1 is SGHRS and CDR2 is YFSETQ. The CDR3 runs 17 residues. Germline trimming cut 1 base from V and 2 bases from J; bases unmatched to any gene: 6. Here the CDR3 reads CASSLTRTSGRPYEQYF. In DNA form, the CDR3 reads TGCGCCAGCAGCTTGACCCGGACTAGCGGGAGACCCTACGAGCAGTACTTC.

On this clone: An end of the junction differs from the germline gene, which may be a read error. The V gene is TRBV5-1, the J gene TRBJ1-5, with no clear D. Germline values: CDR1 SGHRS, CDR2 YFSETQ. The CDR3 covers 15 residues. The CDR3 reads CASSLAGRVGQPQHF. In nucleotides, the CDR3 is TGCGCCAGCAGCTTGGCCGGGAGGGTGGGTCAGCCCCAGCACTTT.

V and J are TRBV4-2 and TRBJ2-1; 11 positions match TRBD1. There are 15 residues in the CDR3. The germline gives CDR1 LGHNA, CDR2 YNFKEQ. V was clipped by 5 bases and J by 3 bases; unmatched bases: 3. The CDR3 reads CASSAGTGGYNEQFF. Written as DNA, the CDR3 is TGTGCCAGCAGCGCTGGGACAGGGGGCTACAATGAGCAGTTCTTC.

The chain carries TRBV7-3 and TRBJ2-1, with D perhaps TRBD1 (5 bases). Trimming pared 5 bases from V and 7 bases from J, leaving 15 bases between. CDR1 is SGHTA, CDR2 FQGTGA, per germline. The CDR3 runs to 14 residues. In DNA form, the CDR3 reads TGTGCCAGCAGCCCATCGACAGCCGCGAATGAGCAGTTCTTC. Protein product: CASSPSTAANEQFF.

V is TRBV2 and J is TRBJ2-7, with 11 bases fitting TRBD1. The CDR3 is 14 amino acids. The V and J ends lost 5 bases and 2 bases, in that order; junction bases with no gene match: 2. The germline V gene encodes CDR1 SNHLY and CDR2 FYNNEI. The CDR3: CASSPGQGAYEQYF. The CDR3 DNA reads as TGTGCCAGCAGTCCGGGACAGGGGGCCTACGAGCAGTACTTC.